Listed below are T cell receptor beta chains from one sample, sequenced in a study of blood T cell repertoires in COVID-19. Assay: immunoSEQ multiplex PCR; the TCRdb copy retains only in-frame clones and omits some. The sample records some 320,000 clones, around 84% being singletons. Sequencing was done on a sample of PBMCs or T cells enriched from blood (not recorded which). The receptors originated from a young woman who had been exposed to COVID-19. The CDR3 runs from the conserved cysteine through the conserved F or W. D genes are given only for firm matches. The listing skips clone size in some rows; elsewhere it reads once, few, many or a size class.

clone_size	j_call	d_call	v_call	cdr3_aa	cdr3_nt
.	TRBJ2-5	.	TRBV5-6	CASSFWQEETQYF	TGTGCCAGCAGCTTTTGGCAGGAAGAGACCCAGTACTTC
.	TRBJ2-7	TRBD1	TRBV6-5	CASRPGQGGAYEQYF	TGTGCCAGCAGGCCAGGACAGGGAGGAGCCTACGAGCAGTACTTC
.	TRBJ2-7	.	TRBV20-1	CSASPSSFSYEQYF	TGCAGTGCTAGTCCGAGTAGTTTCTCCTACGAGCAGTACTTC
.	TRBJ1-1	.	TRBV28	CASFSRQRHPMNTEAFF	TGTGCCAGCTTCTCACGGCAGAGGCATCCCATGAACACTGAAGCTTTCTTT
many	TRBJ1-5	.	TRBV7-2	CASSLVGAGDQPQHF	TGTGCCAGCAGCTTAGTGGGGGCGGGTGATCAGCCCCAGCATTTT
.	TRBJ2-3	.	TRBV5-1	CASSGSKATGTDTQYF	TGCGCCAGCAGCGGGTCCAAGGCGACAGGCACAGATACGCAGTATTTT
.	TRBJ1-4	.	TRBV10-3	CAISEAGPLVGLFF	TGTGCCATCAGTGAGGCGGGACCCCTCGTAGGACTGTTTTTT
few	TRBJ2-1	TRBD1	TRBV9	CASSVNRGEYNEQFF	TGTGCCAGCAGCGTTAACAGGGGTGAATACAATGAGCAGTTCTTC
.	TRBJ2-7	.	TRBV28	CASRTTGPQKYEQYF	TGTGCCAGCAGGACGACAGGCCCTCAAAAGTACGAGCAGTACTTC
.	TRBJ1-4	.	TRBV7-2	CASSPRLGAGGLFF	TGTGCCAGCAGCCCCAGGCTGGGGGCGGGGGGACTGTTTTTT
.	TRBJ2-5	.	TRBV12-5	CPRRGPETQYF	TGTCCAAGGAGGGGCCCAGAGACCCAGTACTTC
.	TRBJ1-5	.	TRBV19	CASSIGGTQPQHF	TGTGCCAGTAGTATAGGGGGCACTCAGCCCCAGCATTTT
.	TRBJ1-2	TRBD1	TRBV6-5	CASSSGQGYGYTF	TGTGCCAGCAGTTCGGGACAGGGCTATGGCTACACCTTC
once	TRBJ1-2	.	TRBV4-3	CASSQDGIQGTSNYGYTF	TGCGCCAGCAGCCAAGATGGGATACAGGGAACGTCTAACTATGGCTACACCTTC
once	TRBJ1-4	TRBD1	TRBV3-1/TRBV3-2	CASSQVPGQTFPRANEKLFF	TGTGCCAGCAGCCAAGTACCGGGACAGACCTTCCCAAGGGCTAATGAAAAACTGTTTTTT
.	TRBJ1-3	.	TRBV2	CASSPQPGNTIYF	TGTGCCAGCAGTCCACAGCCTGGAAACACCATATATTTT
.	TRBJ2-2	TRBD2	TRBV9	CASSVTDSARRGTGELFF	TGTGCCAGCAGCGTTACCGATAGCGCGAGGCGGGGGACCGGGGAGCTGTTTTTT
few	TRBJ2-7	TRBD1	TRBV4-1	CASSQDRQGSYEQYF	TGCGCCAGCAGCCAAGATAGACAGGGGTCCTACGAGCAGTACTTC
.	TRBJ2-7	.	TRBV7-9	CATGQAASYEQYF	TGTGCCACCGGACAAGCCGCCTCCTACGAGCAGTACTTC
.	TRBJ2-5	.	TRBV5-1	CASSLADTRQETQYF	TGCGCCAGCAGCCTGGCGGACACGCGGCAGGAGACCCAGTACTTC
.	TRBJ1-1	.	TRBV6-1	CASSEVFFSGNTEAFF	TGTGCCAGCAGTGAAGTCTTTTTTTCAGGAAACACTGAAGCTTTCTTT
many	TRBJ2-2	.	TRBV7-9	CASSSLETGELFF	TGTGCCAGCAGCTCGCTAGAGACCGGGGAGCTGTTTTTT
.	TRBJ2-6	TRBD2	TRBV5-1	CASSSRTIAGGLSGANVLTF	TGCGCCAGCAGCTCACGAACCATAGCGGGGGGCCTCTCTGGGGCCAACGTCCTGACTTTC
.	TRBJ2-5	.	TRBV5-1	CASSFGGTAQETQYF	TGCGCCAGCAGCTTCGGCGGGACAGCACAAGAGACCCAGTACTTC
.	TRBJ2-3	.	TRBV6-5	CASLGQIDTQYF	TGTGCCAGCCTAGGACAGATAGATACGCAGTATTTT
.	TRBJ1-1	.	TRBV5-1	CASSSTAQAFF	TGCGCCAGCAGCTCAACAGCCCAGGCTTTCTTT
.	TRBJ1-6	.	TRBV6-4	CASSDIAGSPLHF	TGTGCCAGCAGTGACATAGCTGGCTCACCCCTCCACTTT
.	TRBJ1-1	.	TRBV10-3	CAISDRNTEAFF	TGTGCCATCAGTGACAGGAACACTGAAGCTTTCTTT
.	TRBJ2-3	TRBD1	TRBV6-5	CASRTGDADTQYF	TGTGCCAGCAGGACAGGGGACGCGGATACGCAGTATTTT
.	TRBJ2-7	.	TRBV28	CASRESYEQYF	TGTGCCAGCAGAGAGTCCTACGAGCAGTACTTC
.	TRBJ2-1	TRBD1	TRBV27	CASSLRGTGVYNEQFF	TGTGCCAGCAGCCTAAGGGGCACAGGGGTTTACAATGAGCAGTTCTTC
.	TRBJ2-1	TRBD2	TRBV11-1	CASSLTGTSYNEQFF	TGTGCCAGCAGCCTGACCGGGACTAGCTACAATGAGCAGTTCTTC
once	TRBJ2-3	TRBD2	TRBV7-8	CASSLHGTSGESDTQYF	TGTGCCAGCAGCTTACATGGGACTAGCGGGGAGTCAGATACGCAGTATTTT
.	TRBJ2-1	.	TRBV5-1	CASSLDGSFSYNEQFF	TGCGCCAGCAGCTTGGACGGGAGCTTCTCCTACAATGAGCAGTTCTTC
.	TRBJ1-2	.	TRBV6-2/TRBV6-3	CASSYVRAGGYTF	TGTGCCAGCAGTTACGTCAGGGCAGGGGGCTACACCTTC
.	TRBJ1-4	TRBD1	TRBV7-9	CASSLLGQGIEKLFF	TGTGCCAGCAGCTTATTGGGACAGGGTATAGAAAAACTGTTTTTT
.	TRBJ1-2	.	TRBV6-5	CASSYSNRGSDGYTF	TGTGCCAGCAGTTACTCAAATCGGGGATCTGATGGCTACACCTTC
once	TRBJ2-5	TRBD2	TRBV5-6	CASSLLGLAKEETQYF	TGTGCCAGCAGCTTACTAGGACTAGCAAAGGAAGAGACCCAGTACTTC
.	TRBJ1-4	.	TRBV30	CAWGKKTDEKLFF	TGTGCCTGGGGAAAGAAAACTGATGAAAAACTGTTTTTT
.	TRBJ2-7	TRBD1	TRBV5-1	CASSLGQGIYEQYF	TGCGCCAGCAGCCTGGGACAGGGTATCTACGAGCAGTACTTC
.	TRBJ2-3	.	TRBV7-6	CASSLPSTDTQYF	TGTGCCAGCAGCTTACCGAGCACAGATACGCAGTATTTT
.	TRBJ1-1	.	TRBV4-3	CASSQGQGSQNTEAFF	TGCGCCAGCAGCCAAGGGCAGGGGTCTCAGAACACTGAAGCTTTCTTT
.	TRBJ1-5	.	TRBV19	CASSWTGNQPQHF	TGTGCCAGTAGTTGGACAGGCAATCAGCCCCAGCATTTT
.	TRBJ1-2	.	TRBV9	CASSSSPTANYGYTF	TGTGCCAGCAGCTCCTCCCCGACAGCTAACTATGGCTACACCTTC